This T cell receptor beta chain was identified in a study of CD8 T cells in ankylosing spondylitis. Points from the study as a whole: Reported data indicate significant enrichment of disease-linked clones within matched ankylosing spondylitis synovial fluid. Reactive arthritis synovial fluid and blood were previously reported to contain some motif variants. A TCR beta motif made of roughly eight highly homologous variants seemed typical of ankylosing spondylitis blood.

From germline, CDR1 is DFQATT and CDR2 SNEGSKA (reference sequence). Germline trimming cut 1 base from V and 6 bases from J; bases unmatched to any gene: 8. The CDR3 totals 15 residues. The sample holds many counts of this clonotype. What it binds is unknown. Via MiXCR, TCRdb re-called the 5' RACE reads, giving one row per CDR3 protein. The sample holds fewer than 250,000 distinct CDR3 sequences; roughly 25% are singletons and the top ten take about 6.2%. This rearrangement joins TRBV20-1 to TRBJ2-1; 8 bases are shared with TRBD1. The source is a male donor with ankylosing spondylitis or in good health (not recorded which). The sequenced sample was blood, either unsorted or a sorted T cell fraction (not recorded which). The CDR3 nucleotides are TGCAGTGCTAGAGTTACAGGGGGTACGGGCAATGAGCAGTTCTTC. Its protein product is CSARVTGGTGNEQFF.